This TCR beta chain came from a study of shared clonotypes between healthy human individuals. Generated by immunoSEQ multiplex PCR, the TCRdb table keeps only in-frame clones and is missing some. The table has around 600,000 clones, roughly 95% seen once. With 6 bases clipped from V and 6 bases from J, the junction kept 9 bases outside the gene matches. CDR1 is MNHEY, CDR2 SMNVEV, per germline (reference sequence). CDR3 length: 15 amino acids. CD45RO negativity and positive selection for CCR7 defined naive CD8 cells, a population that excluded terminally differentiated effector memory CD45RA+ cells. The chain combines TRBV27 with TRBJ2-2, with 8 nucleotides matching TRBD1. The sequenced sample was naive CD8+ T cells sorted from blood. The TCR was taken from a woman between 25 and 40 years old in good health. CDR3 nucleotide sequence: TGTGCCAGCAGCCCCCGGACAGGGAGGTCCGGGGAGCTGTTTTTT. Protein sequence: CASSPRTGRSGELFF.